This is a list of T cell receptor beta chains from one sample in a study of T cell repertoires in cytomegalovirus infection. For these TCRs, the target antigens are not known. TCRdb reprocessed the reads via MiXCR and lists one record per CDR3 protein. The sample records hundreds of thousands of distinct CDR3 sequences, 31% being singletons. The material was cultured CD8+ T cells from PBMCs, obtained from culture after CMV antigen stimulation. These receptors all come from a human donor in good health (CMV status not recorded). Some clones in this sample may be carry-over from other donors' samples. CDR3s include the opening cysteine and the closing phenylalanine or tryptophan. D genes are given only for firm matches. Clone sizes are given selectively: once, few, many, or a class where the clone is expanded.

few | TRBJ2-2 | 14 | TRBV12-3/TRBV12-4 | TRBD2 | CASTGRVATGELFF | TGTGCCAGCACCGGGAGGGTGGCCACCGGGGAGCTGTTTTTT
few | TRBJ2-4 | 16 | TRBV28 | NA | CASSLVLRPPKNIQYF | TGTGCCAGCAGTTTAGTTTTACGACCTCCCAAAAACATTCAGTACTTC
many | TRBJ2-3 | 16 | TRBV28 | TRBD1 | CASSLHRGASTDTQYF | TGTGCCAGCAGTTTACACAGGGGTGCTAGCACAGATACGCAGTATTTT
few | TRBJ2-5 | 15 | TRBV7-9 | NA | CASSHVGGRQETQYF | TGTGCCAGCAGCCATGTTGGGGGAAGACAAGAGACCCAGTACTTC
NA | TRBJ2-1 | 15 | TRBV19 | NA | CASSTLVGQRSEQFF | TGTGCCAGTAGTACACTAGTAGGACAGAGGAGTGAGCAGTTCTTC
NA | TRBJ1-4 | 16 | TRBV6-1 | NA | CASSAQDRTTNEKLFF | TGTGCCAGCAGTGCCCAAGACAGAACAACTAATGAAAAACTGTTTTTT
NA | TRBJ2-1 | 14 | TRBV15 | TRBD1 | CATSSGGQGLEQFF | TGTGCCACCAGCAGTGGTGGACAGGGCCTTGAGCAGTTCTTC
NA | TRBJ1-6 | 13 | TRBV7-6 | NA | CASSSDSNSPLHF | TGTGCCAGCAGCTCTGACAGTAATTCACCCCTCCACTTT
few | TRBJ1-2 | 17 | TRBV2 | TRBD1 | CASTEGEGAITIYGYTF | TGTGCCAGCACCGAGGGGGAGGGGGCCATTACGATTTATGGCTACACCTTC
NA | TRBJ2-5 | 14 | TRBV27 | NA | CASSFGAGQETQYF | TGTGCCAGCAGTTTCGGGGCGGGGCAAGAGACCCAGTACTTC
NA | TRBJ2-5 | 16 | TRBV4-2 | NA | CASNQVGWGGDETQYF | TGTGCCAGCAACCAAGTGGGGTGGGGGGGCGATGAGACCCAGTACTTC
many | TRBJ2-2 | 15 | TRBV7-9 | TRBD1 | CASSSGTGDTGELFF | TGTGCCAGCAGCTCCGGGACAGGGGACACCGGGGAGCTGTTTTTT
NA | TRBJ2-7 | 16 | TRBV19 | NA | CASSIGEAPRSYEQYF | TGTGCCAGTAGTATCGGTGAGGCCCCGCGGAGCTACGAGCAGTACTTC
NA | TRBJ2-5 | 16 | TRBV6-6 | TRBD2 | CASSYGLAEKQETQYF | TGTGCCAGCAGTTACGGGCTAGCGGAGAAACAAGAGACCCAGTACTTC